A selection of T cell receptor beta chains follows, all from one sample in a study of blood T cell repertoires in COVID-19. Data came from immunoSEQ multiplex PCR; TCRdb stores just in-frame clones and leaves some out. In the table there are around 150,000 clones, around 87% of which are singletons. Sample: peripheral blood. These receptors all come from a woman in her sixties or seventies with COVID-19, enrolled during active disease. Both conserved end residues are part of each CDR3.

TRBJ2-1,TRBV24-1,CATSDSPGSGSSSYNEQFF
TRBJ2-2,TRBV12-5,CASGLGSRGIGELFF
TRBJ1-5,TRBV5-1,CASSPQGRDQPQHF
TRBJ2-5,TRBV5-1,CASSSSGGEETQYF
TRBJ1-2,TRBV5-1,CASSPTGNGGYTF
TRBJ2-7,TRBV5-4,CASSFPGQGSYEQYF
TRBJ2-2,TRBV9,CASSSLAGNTGELFF
TRBJ1-6,TRBV19,CASSIGAGVQNSPLHF
TRBJ1-1,TRBV6-2/TRBV6-3,CASSMGTDYNTEAFF
TRBJ1-2,TRBV28,CASSLYPLRGEGARGYTF
TRBJ1-2,TRBV21-1,CASSKALSRGPFYGYTF
TRBJ1-1,TRBV7-2,CASSIQQGMNTEAFF
TRBJ1-1,TRBV6-1,CASSFGQGYAFF
TRBJ2-5,TRBV13,CASSSTQGLAGQETQYF
TRBJ2-1,TRBV30,CASGVSSYNEQFF
TRBJ1-1,TRBV6-5,CASIPNPGREAEAFF
TRBJ1-2,TRBV5-6,CASSLGPQGPGYTF
TRBJ2-3,TRBV6-5,CASSYGGSTDTQYF
TRBJ2-3,TRBV4-2,CASSPPREGSDTQYF
TRBJ2-7,TRBV6-6,CASRGSGTPAGEQYF
TRBJ2-7,TRBV28,CASSLPDRSEQYF
TRBJ2-5,TRBV4-1,CASSQANAGGTQETQYF
TRBJ1-5,TRBV20-1,CSASNAGGYNQPQHF
TRBJ1-2,TRBV6-6,CASSSGQGINYGYTF
TRBJ2-1,TRBV3-1/TRBV3-2,CASSQRLAGVDEQFF
TRBJ2-1,TRBV6-6,CASSYGTSGNEQFF
TRBJ2-5,TRBV3-1/TRBV3-2,CASSPSGARGKTQYF
TRBJ2-5,TRBV25-1,CASSEAGGKTQYF
TRBJ2-2,TRBV28,CASSQGWTAPGELFF
TRBJ2-6,TRBV6-5,CASKEKRSGANVLTF
TRBJ1-2,TRBV19,CASSRTTGSWGYTF
TRBJ2-1,TRBV21-1,CASSEEGLTYNEQFF
TRBJ2-3,TRBV6-2/TRBV6-3,CASSYGSGSTDTQYF
TRBJ2-6,TRBV3-1/TRBV3-2,CASSLGLPGANVLTF
TRBJ2-7,TRBV27,CASSLSRGTNYEQYF
TRBJ1-2,TRBV18,CASSPPGSGNYGYTF
TRBJ1-5,TRBV9,CASSVGRGGQPQHF
TRBJ2-3,TRBV18,CASSLTRADTQYF
TRBJ2-7,TRBV5-4,CASSEQGSYEQYF
TRBJ1-1,TRBV4-1,CASSQDFEQANTEAFF
TRBJ1-5,TRBV19,CATGYSNQPQHF
TRBJ1-2,TRBV6-5,CASSSTGRGYTF
TRBJ2-3,TRBV4-2,CASSQDGASGGTAIQYF
TRBJ2-7,TRBV7-2,CASSPMGGGKNLYEQYF
TRBJ1-2,TRBV5-6,CASSFRSTGEHGYTF
TRBJ2-5,TRBV12-3/TRBV12-4,CASSLNAETQYF
TRBJ2-1,TRBV18,CASSRTSGGAANEQFF
TRBJ2-7,TRBV4-1,CASSQDGGQGAGIGYEQYF